These 29 T cell receptor beta chains originate from one sample sequenced in a study of tissue T cells after allogeneic stem cell transplantation. Measured with immunoSEQ multiplex PCR; TCRdb has only the in-frame clones, and not every one. The sample has some 7,000 clones; around 72% are singletons. The sequenced sample was skin, obtained at autopsy. These receptor sequences come from a male patient at least 60 years old with steroid-refractory graft-versus-host disease after an allogeneic stem cell transplant. Some T cells may be provided by the graft donor.

CDR3 nucleotides: TGTGCCAGCAAACCAACGACTATGAATTATGGTACAGATACGCAGTATTTT. Amino acids: CASKPTTMNYGTDTQYF. The chain has TRBV27 and TRBJ2-3; tentatively, D is TRBD2 (5 bases). Germline V gene data show CDR1 as MNHEY and CDR2 as SMNVEV (reference sequence). This CDR3 has 17 amino acids. The germline V and J ends were trimmed by 7 bases and 3 bases, with 23 bases remaining between them.

The chain links TRBV2 to TRBJ1-1, with D uncertain. The germline CDR1 and CDR2 sequences are SNHLY and FYNNEI. The CDR3 contains 13 residues. Deletions cut 5 bases from V and 2 bases from J, with 9 bases between. DNA for the CDR3: TGTGCCAGCAGTTACCTCTCAAACACTGAAGCTTTCTTT. Translation: CASSYLSNTEAFF. The complete variable domain, with remaining parts taken from reference TRBV2 and TRBJ1-1, reads EPEVTQTPSHQVTQMGQEVILRCVPISNHLYFYWYRQILGQKVEFLVSFYNNEISEKSEIFDDQFSVERPDGSNFTLKIRSTKLEDSAMYFCASSYLSNTEAFFGQGTRLTVV.

The rearrangement uses TRBV6-1 and TRBJ1-1; the match to TRBD1 covers 10 bases. J gave up 3 bases and V 3 bases, and 1 base lay outside the gene matches. CDR1 is MNHNS, CDR2 SASEGT, per germline. The length of the CDR3 is 14 residues. CDR3 nucleotides: TGTGCCAGCAGTGAGGACAGGGGGGACACTGAAGCTTTCTTT. It specifies CASSEDRGDTEAFF.

This chain links TRBV6-4 with TRBJ2-1, with TRBD1 matching over 7 bases. The CDR3 contains 16 residues. Germline lookup yields CDR1 MRHNA and CDR2 SNTAGT. The ends lost 0 bases at V and 0 bases at J; junction bases unmatched: 2. CDR3 region: CASSDSWDSSYNEQFF. The CDR3 nucleotides read TGTGCCAGCAGTGACTCCTGGGACAGCTCCTACAATGAGCAGTTCTTC.

V and J are TRBV27 and TRBJ2-1, with no clear D. Deletions cut 7 bases from V and 0 bases from J, with 10 bases between. From germline, CDR1 is MNHEY and CDR2 SMNVEV (reference sequence). This CDR3 comprises 14 residues. Written as DNA, the CDR3 is TGTGCCAGCACCCCGATAAGCTCCTACAATGAGCAGTTCTTC. This encodes CASTPISSYNEQFF.

The J gene is TRBJ2-5, the V gene TRBV3-1 (or the pseudogene TRBV3-2), with D tentatively TRBD2 (5 bases). The CDR3 is made up of 14 amino acids. Trimming took off 1 base at V and 4 bases at J, with 10 bases between the two ends. Germline loops: CDR1 LGHDT, CDR2 YNNKEL (reference sequence). Written as DNA, the CDR3 is TGTGCCAGCAGCCAAGTCCGGGGTCTAGAGACCCAGTACTTC. Translating it yields CASSQVRGLETQYF.

This clone qualifies as medium-sized. The chain links TRBV30 to TRBJ1-2, with 9 bases lining up with TRBD1. V trimming: 0 bases; J trimming: 6 bases; junction bases outside the gene matches: 5. The V gene's germline CDR1 is GTSNPN and CDR2 SVGIG (reference sequence). The CDR3 loop spans 14 amino acids. The CDR3 loop is CAWSVRRTGDGYTF. CDR3 DNA: TGTGCCTGGAGTGTACGTAGGACAGGGGATGGCTACACCTTC.

CDR3 loop: CALRFDDRAGNTIYF. The CDR3 DNA sequence: TGTGCCTTGAGATTCGACGACAGGGCTGGAAACACCATATATTTT. The V gene is TRBV10-3, the J gene TRBJ1-3, with TRBD1 identical over 7 bases. CDR1 and CDR2 from the germline V gene are ENHRY and SYGVKD. V trimming: 11 bases; J trimming: 2 bases; junction bases outside the gene matches: 12. The CDR3 runs 15 residues.

The rearrangement links TRBV7-9 to TRBJ2-1; 8 bases agree with TRBD1. Germline V gene data show CDR1 as SEHNR and CDR2 as FQNEAQ (reference sequence). V shed 5 bases, J shed 0 bases, and the junction held 6 bases outside the gene matches. The CDR3 extends over 16 amino acids. The CDR3 loop is CASSQQGVSSYNEQFF. CDR3 in DNA: TGTGCCAGCAGCCAACAGGGGGTAAGCTCCTACAATGAGCAGTTCTTC. The full variable domain, completed using reference TRBV7-9 and TRBJ2-1, is DTGVSQNPRHKITKRGQNVTFRCDPISEHNRLYWYRQTLGQGPEFLTYFQNEAQLEKSRLLSDRFSAERPKGSFSTLEIQRTEQGDSAMYLCASSQQGVSSYNEQFFGPGTRLTVL.

The chain links TRBV5-1 to TRBJ1-6; no reliable D call. The CDR3 totals 16 residues. Germline CDR1 and CDR2: SGHRS and YFSETQ. The V end lost 4 bases, the J end lost 8 bases, and 19 bases lay between the germline ends. CDR3 bases: TGCGCCAGCAGCCCACGATACGACTCAGGAGATTCACCCCTCCACTTT. Its protein product is CASSPRYDSGDSPLHF.

The chain has TRBV2 and TRBJ2-7; D might be TRBD1 or TRBD2, each matching 5 bases. Trimming took 8 bases from V and 3 from J, leaving 14 bases between them. CDR3 length: 13 amino acids. Per the germline V gene, CDR1 is SNHLY and CDR2 is FYNNEI. The CDR3 loop is CASALQGRYEQYF. The CDR3 region has the DNA TGTGCCAGCGCTTTGCAGGGACGCTACGAGCAGTACTTC. The full variable domain, rest sourced from reference TRBV2 and TRBJ2-7, is EPEVTQTPSHQVTQMGQEVILRCVPISNHLYFYWYRQILGQKVEFLVSFYNNEISEKSEIFDDQFSVERPDGSNFTLKIRSTKLEDSAMYFCASALQGRYEQYFGPGTRLTVT.

This clone appeared a single time. This chain joins TRBV15 and TRBJ1-3; D not certain. The CDR3 spans 13 residues. V gave up 1 base and J gave up 7 bases, with 8 bases separating them. Germline CDR1 and CDR2: LNHNV and YYDKDF (reference sequence). The CDR3 nucleotides are TGTGCCACCAGCAGAGTCGATTGGAACACCATATATTTT. Protein product: CATSRVDWNTIYF.

The J gene is TRBJ1-2, the V gene TRBV27; 9 bases map to TRBD1. The V segment lost 5 bases and the J segment 8 bases; nucleotides outside the gene matches: 9. The CDR3 is made up of 14 amino acids. The germline CDR1 and CDR2 sequences are MNHEY and SMNVEV (reference sequence). CDR3 nucleotide sequence: TGTGCCAGCAGTCCGGGACAGGGTCTTTGGGGCTACACCTTC. Translated: CASSPGQGLWGYTF.

The chain employs TRBV7-9 and TRBJ1-2; D is undetermined. The CDR3 totals 14 residues. Germline V gene data show CDR1 as SEHNR and CDR2 as FQNEAQ (reference sequence). Trimming left V 1 base short and J 6 bases short, with 12 bases between. The CDR3 DNA follows: TGTGCCAGCAGCTTAGGGGTCCGGCCCCATGGCTACACCTTC. It encodes CASSLGVRPHGYTF.

This clone appeared once. The rearrangement links TRBV12-3 or TRBV12-4 to TRBJ1-6; D ambiguous. The length of the CDR3 is 13 residues. V dropped 4 bases and J dropped 9 bases, with 10 bases sitting between them. The CDR3 here is CASSSRGVSPLHF. In DNA form, the CDR3 reads TGTGCCAGCAGTTCTCGGGGTGTTTCACCCCTCCACTTT.

The chain couples TRBV5-5 to TRBJ1-2; the match to TRBD1 covers 8 bases. V dropped 5 bases and J dropped 4; count of bases not matched to a gene: 4. The CDR3 is made up of 13 amino acids. The germline CDR1 and CDR2 sequences are SGHKS and YYEKEE (reference sequence). CDR3 sequence (DNA): TGTGCCAGCAGAGGGACAGGACCCTATGGCTACACCTTC. Protein sequence: CASRGTGPYGYTF.

This chain uses TRBV6-5 with TRBJ1-2; 11 bases align to TRBD1. CDR1 and CDR2 from the germline V gene are MNHEY and SVGAGI. The CDR3 covers 16 residues. V gave up 4 bases and J gave up 7 bases; unmatched junction bases: 11. CDR3 region: CASSLFRRGTGGGYTF. In DNA, the CDR3 is TGTGCCAGCAGTTTATTTAGAAGGGGGACAGGGGGTGGCTACACCTTC.

The rearrangement links TRBV21-1 to TRBJ1-5; no DNA check was done on the table's D call, TRBD1. TRBV21-1 corresponds to a pseudogene. The CDR3 runs 15 residues. For the CDR3, the DNA is TGTGCCAGCAGCAGCCGAGACAGGGGCAATCAGCCCCAGCATTTT. Its translation: CASSSRDRGNQPQHF.

The sample holds one count of this clone. The rearrangement uses TRBV14 and TRBJ1-1; D gene ambiguous. The CDR3 loop spans 15 amino acids. V was trimmed by 0 bases and J by 1 base, leaving 9 bases between them. The germline gives CDR1 SGHDN, CDR2 FVKESK. CDR3 residues: CASSQEDVRNTEAFF. As DNA, the CDR3 is TGTGCCAGCAGCCAAGAGGACGTAAGGAACACTGAAGCTTTCTTT.

J is TRBJ1-4 and V is TRBV10-3; D not resolved. Per germline, CDR1 ENHRY and CDR2 SYGVKD. The CDR3 contains 15 residues. Trimming cost V 4 bases and J 1 base, with 10 bases left between them. CDR3 sequence reads: CAISGGRVTNEKLFF. The DNA for the CDR3 is TGTGCCATCAGTGGGGGAAGGGTAACTAATGAAAAACTGTTTTTT.

This clone was counted a few times. The J gene is TRBJ2-5, the V gene TRBV28; D unclear. Trimming removed 4 bases at V and 1 base at J, with 1 base between. Germline CDR1 MDHEN, CDR2 SYDVKM. The CDR3 has 11 amino acids. The CDR3 sequence: CASSSQETQYF. DNA of the CDR3: TGTGCCAGCAGTTCCCAAGAGACCCAGTACTTC. The full variable domain, rest sourced from reference TRBV28 and TRBJ2-5, is DVKVTQSSRYLVKRTGEKVFLECVQDMDHENMFWYRQDPGLGLRLIYFSYDVKMKEKGDIPEGYSVSREKKERFSLILESASTNQTSMYLCASSSQETQYFGPGTRLLVL.

This chain joins TRBV30 and TRBJ2-7; D uncertain. CDR3 length equals 12 residues. The V and J ends lost 2 bases and 0 bases respectively, with 5 bases between them. Germline V gene sequence: CDR1 GTSNPN, CDR2 SVGIG (reference sequence). CDR3 nucleotide sequence: TGTGCCTGGAGTAGAGTCTCCTACGAGCAGTACTTC. Translated: CAWSRVSYEQYF.

The V call is TRBV7-9, the J call TRBJ1-1, with TRBD1 identical over 9 bases. Germline assignment: CDR1 SEHNR and CDR2 FQNEAQ (reference sequence). The CDR3 totals 14 residues. V shed 8 bases, J shed 1 base, and the junction held 5 bases outside the gene matches. The DNA of the CDR3 is TGTGCCAGCCACAGGGGGCTGTGGAACACTGAAGCTTTCTTT. It encodes CASHRGLWNTEAFF.

This chain links TRBV7-9 with TRBJ1-2, with TRBD1 matching over 9 bases. CDR1 SEHNR and CDR2 FQNEAQ come from the germline V gene (reference sequence). There are 17 residues in the CDR3. V lost 1 base, J lost 4 bases, and 10 bases stayed unmatched. CDR3 nucleotides: TGTGCCAGCAGCTTAGGGTCACAGGGGGCTATCAGCTATGGCTACACCTTC. It codes for CASSLGSQGAISYGYTF.

The CDR3 protein is CASTGVPNSPLHF. DNA for the CDR3: TGTGCCAGCACAGGGGTCCCCAATTCACCCCTCCACTTT. J is TRBJ1-6 and V is TRBV2, with TRBD1 as a possible D gene (6 bases). This CDR3 spans 13 amino acids. Germline V lookup: CDR1 SNHLY, CDR2 FYNNEI. V lost 7 bases to trimming and J lost 7 bases, with 11 bases between them.

This clone was counted a few times. This chain connects TRBV24-1 to TRBJ2-5, with D unclear. CDR3 size: 12 residues. V was trimmed by 7 bases and J by 0 bases, leaving 5 bases between them. The germline gives CDR1 KGHDR, CDR2 SFDVKD. CDR3 sequence (DNA): TGTGCCACCAGCCTAAACCAAGAGACCCAGTACTTC. It yields the protein CATSLNQETQYF.

The rearrangement uses TRBV5-1 and TRBJ1-1; the match to TRBD1 covers 8 bases. After removal of 3 bases from V and 10 bases from J, the junction contained 8 bases not matched to a gene. The CDR3 spans 13 residues. Germline CDR1 SGHRS, CDR2 YFSETQ. In DNA form, the CDR3 reads TGCGCCAGCAGCTCGGTCCAGGGGGCGGGAGCTTTCTTT. It specifies CASSSVQGAGAFF.

V usage is TRBV2 and J usage is TRBJ1-1, with D unresolved. Germline CDR1 is SNHLY and CDR2 is FYNNEI. CDR3 length: 11 residues. V lost 4 bases, J lost 4 bases, and 4 bases lay in between. CDR3 in DNA: TGTGCCAGCAGTGTCCTCACTGAAGCTTTCTTT. This gives the protein CASSVLTEAFF.

This clone has a handful of counts. The chain carries TRBV19 and TRBJ2-2, with 12 bases that match TRBD2. Trimming removed 10 bases from V and 4 bases from J; junction bases left unmatched: 4. Germline V CDR1 and CDR2: LNHDA, SQIVND (reference sequence). CDR3 size: 14 residues. In DNA, the CDR3 is TGTGCCACGCGACTAGCGGGGGTCACCGGGGAGCTGTTTTTT. Protein product: CATRLAGVTGELFF.